This T cell receptor beta chain was profiled in a study of blood T cells in healthy people across ages. Turning to this clonotype: Its antigen is still unknown.

V was shortened by 0 bases and J by 1 base, with 15 bases between the two germline ends. CDR1 is LGHNA, CDR2 YSLEER, per germline. The CDR3 length is 18 residues. A J-beta primer mix and a sample-barcoded 5' primer were used in a second PCR of about 7 to 11 cycles. Carrying 12 random nucleotides, a template-switch adaptor labeled each individual cDNA molecule. A single record per CDR3 protein comes from TCRdb applying MiXCR to the 5' RACE reads. Altogether approximately 490,000 distinct CDR3 sequences are present, around 24% being singletons, with the ten largest covering under 9%. Findings of the study overall: Measured against age, TCR beta diversity per million T cells decreased in a roughly linear manner.

These data were also reused for a study on T cells of mothers and their children. From that paper: The shaping of TCR recombination output by thymic selection is similar in related and unrelated pairs. The study found slightly higher but non-significant overlap in related versus unrelated mother-child pairs.

The sequencing input was blood. The chain is built from TRBV4-3 and TRBJ2-2; D is undetermined. The clonotype comes from a boy younger than 18 in good health. The CDR3 DNA is TGCGCCAGCAGCCAAGATTTTTTCGGCCAGGTGAACACCGGGGAGCTGTTTTTT. Protein product: CASSQDFFGQVNTGELFF.